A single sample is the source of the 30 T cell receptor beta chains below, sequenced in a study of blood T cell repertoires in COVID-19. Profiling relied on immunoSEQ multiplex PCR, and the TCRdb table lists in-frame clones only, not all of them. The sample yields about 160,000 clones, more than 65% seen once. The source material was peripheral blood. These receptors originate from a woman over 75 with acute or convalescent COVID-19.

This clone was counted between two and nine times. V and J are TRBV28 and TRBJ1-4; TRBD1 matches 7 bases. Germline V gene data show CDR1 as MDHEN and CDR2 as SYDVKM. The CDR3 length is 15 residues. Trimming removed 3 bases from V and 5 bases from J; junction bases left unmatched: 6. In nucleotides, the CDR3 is TGTGCCAGCAGTTTGGGACAGCAGTTAAATGAAAAACTGTTTTTT. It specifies CASSLGQQLNEKLFF.

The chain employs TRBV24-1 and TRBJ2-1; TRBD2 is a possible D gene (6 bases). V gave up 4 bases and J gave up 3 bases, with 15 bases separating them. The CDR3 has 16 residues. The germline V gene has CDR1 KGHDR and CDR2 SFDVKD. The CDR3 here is CATSDSAGRNYNEQFF. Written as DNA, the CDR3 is TGTGCCACCAGTGACTCTGCGGGACGGAACTACAATGAGCAGTTCTTC.

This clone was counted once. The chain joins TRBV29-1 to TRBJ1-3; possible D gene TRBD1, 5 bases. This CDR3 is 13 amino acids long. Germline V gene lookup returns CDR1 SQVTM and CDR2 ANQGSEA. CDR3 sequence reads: CGAGHGSGNTIYF. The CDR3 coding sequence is TGCGGGGCCGGACACGGCTCTGGAAACACCATATATTTT.

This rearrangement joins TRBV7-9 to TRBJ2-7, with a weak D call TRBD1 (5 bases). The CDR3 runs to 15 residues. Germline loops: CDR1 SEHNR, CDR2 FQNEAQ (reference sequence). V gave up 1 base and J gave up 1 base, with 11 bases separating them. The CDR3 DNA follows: TGTGCCAGCAGCTTAGATCAGGGATTGTCCTACGAGCAGTACTTC. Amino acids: CASSLDQGLSYEQYF. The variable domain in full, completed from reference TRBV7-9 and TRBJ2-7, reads DTGVSQNPRHKITKRGQNVTFRCDPISEHNRLYWYRQTLGQGPEFLTYFQNEAQLEKSRLLSDRFSAERPKGSFSTLEIQRTEQGDSAMYLCASSLDQGLSYEQYFGPGTRLTVT.

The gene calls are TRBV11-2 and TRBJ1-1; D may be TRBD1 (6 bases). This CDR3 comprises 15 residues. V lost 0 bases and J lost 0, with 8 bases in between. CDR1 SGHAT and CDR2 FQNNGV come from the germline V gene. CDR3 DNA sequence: TGTGCCAGCAGCTTAGAGGACAGATTGAACACTGAAGCTTTCTTT. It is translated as CASSLEDRLNTEAFF.

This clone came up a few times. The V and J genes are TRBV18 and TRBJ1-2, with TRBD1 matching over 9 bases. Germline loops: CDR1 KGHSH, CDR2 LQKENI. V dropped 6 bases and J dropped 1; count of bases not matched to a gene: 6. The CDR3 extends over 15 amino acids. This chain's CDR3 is CASSPGTGNNYGYTF. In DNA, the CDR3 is TGTGCCAGCTCCCCCGGGACAGGGAATAACTATGGCTACACCTTC.

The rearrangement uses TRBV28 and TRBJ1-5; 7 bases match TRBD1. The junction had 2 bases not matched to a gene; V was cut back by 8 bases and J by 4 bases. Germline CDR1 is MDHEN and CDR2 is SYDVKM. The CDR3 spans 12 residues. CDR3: CASDRENQPQHF. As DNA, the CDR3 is TGTGCCAGCGACAGGGAAAATCAGCCCCAGCATTTT.

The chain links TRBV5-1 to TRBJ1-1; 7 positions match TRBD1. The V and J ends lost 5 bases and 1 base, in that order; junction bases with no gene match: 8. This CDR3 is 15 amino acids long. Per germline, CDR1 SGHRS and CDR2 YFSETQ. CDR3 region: CASRAGGPGNTEAFF. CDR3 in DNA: TGCGCCAGCAGGGCAGGGGGTCCAGGGAACACTGAAGCTTTCTTT.

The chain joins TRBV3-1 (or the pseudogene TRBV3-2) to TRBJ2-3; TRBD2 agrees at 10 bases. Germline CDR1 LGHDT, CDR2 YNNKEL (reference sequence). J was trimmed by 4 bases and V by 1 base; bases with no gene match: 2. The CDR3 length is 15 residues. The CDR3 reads CASSQGSGGADTQYF. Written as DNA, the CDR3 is TGTGCCAGCAGCCAAGGCAGCGGGGGGGCAGATACGCAGTATTTT.

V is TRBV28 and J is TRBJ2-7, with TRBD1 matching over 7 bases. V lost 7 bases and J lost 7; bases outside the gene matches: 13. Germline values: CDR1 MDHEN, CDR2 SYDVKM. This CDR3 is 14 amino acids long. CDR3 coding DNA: TGTGCCAGCAACCCGACAGGGATCCTTGGGGAGCAGTACTTC. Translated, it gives CASNPTGILGEQYF.

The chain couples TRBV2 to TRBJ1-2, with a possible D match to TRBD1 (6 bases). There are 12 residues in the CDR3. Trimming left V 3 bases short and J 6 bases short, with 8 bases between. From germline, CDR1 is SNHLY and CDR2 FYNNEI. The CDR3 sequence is CASSDYRDGYTF. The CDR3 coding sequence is TGTGCCAGCAGTGATTACAGGGATGGCTACACCTTC.

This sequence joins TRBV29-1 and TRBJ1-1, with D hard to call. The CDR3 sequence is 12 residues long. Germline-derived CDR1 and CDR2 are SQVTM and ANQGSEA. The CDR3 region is CSYLRENTEAFF. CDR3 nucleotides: TGCAGTTACCTCCGGGAGAACACTGAAGCTTTCTTT. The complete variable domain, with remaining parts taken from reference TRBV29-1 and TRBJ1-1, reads SAVISQKPSRDICQRGTSLTIQCQVDSQVTMMFWYRQQPGQSLTLIATANQGSEATYESGFVIDKFPISRPNLTFSTLTVSNMSPEDSSIYLCSYLRENTEAFFGQGTRLTVV.

CDR3 sequence: CASSPPGGRNEQFF. CDR3 nucleotides: TGTGCCAGCAGCCCCCCTGGGGGCCGGAATGAGCAGTTCTTC. The chain couples TRBV11-3 to TRBJ2-1, with D maybe TRBD1 (6 bases). The CDR3 consists of 14 residues. The germline V gene encodes CDR1 SGHNT and CDR2 YENEEA. V was pared by 5 bases and J by 7 bases, with 15 bases between.

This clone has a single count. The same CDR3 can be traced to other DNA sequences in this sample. The CDR3 sequence: CAWSLGGNQPQHF. CDR3 coding DNA: TGTGCCTGGAGCCTCGGTGGCAATCAGCCCCAGCATTTT. The J gene is TRBJ1-5, the V gene TRBV30; D call uncertain. This CDR3 is 13 amino acids long. The germline V gene has CDR1 GTSNPN and CDR2 SVGIG (reference sequence). V shed 3 bases and J shed 2 bases, with 8 bases lying between them. The full variable domain, rest sourced from reference TRBV30 and TRBJ1-5, is SQTIHQWPATLVQPVGSPLSLECTVEGTSNPNLYWYRQAAGRGLQLLFYSVGIGQISSEVPQNLSASRPQDRQFILSSKKLLLSDSGFYLCAWSLGGNQPQHFGDGTRLSIL.

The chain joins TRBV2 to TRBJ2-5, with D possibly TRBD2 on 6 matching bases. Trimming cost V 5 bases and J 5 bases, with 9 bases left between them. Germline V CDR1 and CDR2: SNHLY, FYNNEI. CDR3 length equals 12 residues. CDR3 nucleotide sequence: TGTGCCAGCAGTTTAAGCGGGGAGACCCAGTACTTC. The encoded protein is CASSLSGETQYF.

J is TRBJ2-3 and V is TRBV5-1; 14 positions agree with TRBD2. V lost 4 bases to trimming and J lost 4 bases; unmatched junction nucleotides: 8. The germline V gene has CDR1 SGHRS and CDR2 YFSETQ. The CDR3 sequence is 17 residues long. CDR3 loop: CASSDGTSGRGADTQYF. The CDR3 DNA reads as TGCGCCAGCAGCGACGGGACTAGCGGGAGAGGGGCAGATACGCAGTATTTT.

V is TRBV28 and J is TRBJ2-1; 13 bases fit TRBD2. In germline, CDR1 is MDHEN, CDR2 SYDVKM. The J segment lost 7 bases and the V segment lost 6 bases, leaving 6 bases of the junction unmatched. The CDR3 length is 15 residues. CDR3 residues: CASSPPGLAGNEQFF. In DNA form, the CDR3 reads TGTGCCAGCAGCCCTCCGGGACTAGCGGGGAATGAGCAGTTCTTC.

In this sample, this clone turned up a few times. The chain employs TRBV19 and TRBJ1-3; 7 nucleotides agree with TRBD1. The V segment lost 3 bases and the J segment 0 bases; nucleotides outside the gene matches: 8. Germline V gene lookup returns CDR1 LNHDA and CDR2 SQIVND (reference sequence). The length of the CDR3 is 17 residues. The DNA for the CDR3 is TGTGCCAGTAGTATTGCCCGACAGGGCAGCTCTGGAAACACCATATATTTT. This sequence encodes CASSIARQGSSGNTIYF. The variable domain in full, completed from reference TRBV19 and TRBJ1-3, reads DGGITQSPKYLFRKEGQNVTLSCEQNLNHDAMYWYRQDPGQGLRLIYYSQIVNDFQKGDIAEGYSVSREKKESFPLTVTSAQKNPTAFYLCASSIARQGSSGNTIYFGEGSWLTVV.

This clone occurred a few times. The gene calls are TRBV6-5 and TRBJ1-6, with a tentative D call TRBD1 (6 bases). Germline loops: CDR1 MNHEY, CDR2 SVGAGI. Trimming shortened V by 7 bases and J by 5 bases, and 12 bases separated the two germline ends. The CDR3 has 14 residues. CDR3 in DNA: TGTGCCAGCATGGGCAACAGGGATAATTCACCCCTCCACTTT. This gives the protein CASMGNRDNSPLHF.

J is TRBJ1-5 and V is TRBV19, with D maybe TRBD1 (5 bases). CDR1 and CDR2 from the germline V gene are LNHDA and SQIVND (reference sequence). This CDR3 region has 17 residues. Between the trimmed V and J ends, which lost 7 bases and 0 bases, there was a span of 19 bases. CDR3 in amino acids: CASIPGSLTYSNQPQHF. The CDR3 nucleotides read TGTGCCAGTATTCCAGGGTCGCTTACTTATAGCAATCAGCCCCAGCATTTT. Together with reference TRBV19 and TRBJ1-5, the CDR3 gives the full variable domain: DGGITQSPKYLFRKEGQNVTLSCEQNLNHDAMYWYRQDPGQGLRLIYYSQIVNDFQKGDIAEGYSVSREKKESFPLTVTSAQKNPTAFYLCASIPGSLTYSNQPQHFGDGTRLSIL.

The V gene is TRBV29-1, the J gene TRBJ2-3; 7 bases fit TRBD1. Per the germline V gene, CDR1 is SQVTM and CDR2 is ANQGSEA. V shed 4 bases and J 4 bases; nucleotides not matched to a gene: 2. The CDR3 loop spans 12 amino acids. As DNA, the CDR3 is TGCAGCGTTGGGCAGGGGGCAGATACGCAGTATTTT. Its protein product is CSVGQGADTQYF.

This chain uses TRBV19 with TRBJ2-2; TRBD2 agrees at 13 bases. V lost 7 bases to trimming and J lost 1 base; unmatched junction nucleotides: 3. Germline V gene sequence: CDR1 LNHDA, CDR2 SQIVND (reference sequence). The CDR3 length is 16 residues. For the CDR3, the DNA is TGTGCCAGTACCAGGACTAGCGGGGGGAACACCGGGGAGCTGTTTTTT. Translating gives CASTRTSGGNTGELFF.

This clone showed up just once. CDR3 nucleotides: TGTGCCAGCAGCCAGGGACAGGATGGAGATACGCAGTATTTT. It yields the protein CASSQGQDGDTQYF. V usage is TRBV4-2 and J usage is TRBJ2-3; 8 bases line up with TRBD1. The CDR3 contains 14 residues. Germline V CDR1 and CDR2: LGHNA, YNFKEQ. Trimming cost V 3 bases and J 5 bases; bases outside gene matches: 4.

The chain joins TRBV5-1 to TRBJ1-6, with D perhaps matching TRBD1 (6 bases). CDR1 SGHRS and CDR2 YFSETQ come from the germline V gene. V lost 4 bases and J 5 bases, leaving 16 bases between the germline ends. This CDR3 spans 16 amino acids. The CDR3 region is CASSPSLGADNSPLHF. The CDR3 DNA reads TGCGCCAGCAGCCCGTCACTGGGGGCGGATAATTCACCCCTCCACTTT.

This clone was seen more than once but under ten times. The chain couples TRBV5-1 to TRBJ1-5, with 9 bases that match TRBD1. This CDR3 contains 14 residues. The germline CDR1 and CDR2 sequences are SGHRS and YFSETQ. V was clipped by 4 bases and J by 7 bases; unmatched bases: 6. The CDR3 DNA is TGCGCCAGCAGCACCGGGACAGGGAACCAGCCCCAGCATTTT. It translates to CASSTGTGNQPQHF.

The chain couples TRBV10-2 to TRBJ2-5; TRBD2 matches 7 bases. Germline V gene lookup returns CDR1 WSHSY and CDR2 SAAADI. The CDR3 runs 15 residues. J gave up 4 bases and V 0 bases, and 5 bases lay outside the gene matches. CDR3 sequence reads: CASSESTGGRETQYF. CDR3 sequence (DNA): TGCGCCAGCAGTGAGTCGACGGGGGGACGAGAGACCCAGTACTTC.

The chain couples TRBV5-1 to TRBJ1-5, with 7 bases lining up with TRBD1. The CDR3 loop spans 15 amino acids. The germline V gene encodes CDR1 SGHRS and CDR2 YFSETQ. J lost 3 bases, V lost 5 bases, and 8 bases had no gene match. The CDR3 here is CASSPTGSFNQPQHF. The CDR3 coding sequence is TGCGCCAGCAGTCCGACAGGGAGTTTCAATCAGCCCCAGCATTTT.

CDR3 residues: CASSYSGTGGALGYTF. As DNA, the CDR3 is TGTGCCAGCAGTTACTCGGGGACAGGGGGCGCATTAGGCTACACCTTC. The J gene is TRBJ1-2, the V gene TRBV6-5; 12 bases agree with TRBD1. Germline V gene sequence: CDR1 MNHEY, CDR2 SVGAGI. There are 16 residues in the CDR3. Unmatched junction bases numbered 7, after V lost 0 bases and J lost 8 bases.

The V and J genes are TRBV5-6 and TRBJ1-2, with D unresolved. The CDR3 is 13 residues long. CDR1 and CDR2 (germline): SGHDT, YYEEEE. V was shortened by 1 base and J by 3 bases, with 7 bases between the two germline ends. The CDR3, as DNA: TGTGCCAGCAGCTTGAGGAGGCACTATGGCTACACCTTC. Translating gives CASSLRRHYGYTF.

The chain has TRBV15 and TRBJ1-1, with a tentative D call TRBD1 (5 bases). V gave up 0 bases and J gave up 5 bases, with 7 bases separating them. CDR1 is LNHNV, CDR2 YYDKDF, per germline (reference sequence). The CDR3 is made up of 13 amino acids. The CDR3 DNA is TGTGCCACCAGCAGAGATGACAGAACTGAAGCTTTCTTT. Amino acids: CATSRDDRTEAFF.